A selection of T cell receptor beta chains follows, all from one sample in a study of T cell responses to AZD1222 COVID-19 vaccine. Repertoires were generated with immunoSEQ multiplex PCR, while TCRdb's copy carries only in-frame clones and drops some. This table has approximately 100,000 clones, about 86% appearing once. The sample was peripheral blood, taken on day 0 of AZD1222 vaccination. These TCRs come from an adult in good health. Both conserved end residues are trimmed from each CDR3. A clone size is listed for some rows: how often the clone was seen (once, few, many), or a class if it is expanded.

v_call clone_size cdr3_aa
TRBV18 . ASSPTPGQGYEQY
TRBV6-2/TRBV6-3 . ASTYRDSERDEQF
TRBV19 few ASSRDSGNIQY
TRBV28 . ASSPLNEQY
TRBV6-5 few ASSYKIPGFYEQY
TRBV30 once ALEGTPVNTGELF
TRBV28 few ASTPAVRAPVKAQH
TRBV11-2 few ASSVAGEGTGELF
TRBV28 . ASKWVTNTEAF
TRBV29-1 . SVGTGGEGSQH
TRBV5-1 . ASTPGGGTDTQY
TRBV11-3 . ASSLGTAFSPLH
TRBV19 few ASSMVGYQH
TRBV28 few ASSRGTYRTEAF